Described below is a single T cell receptor beta chain sequence and its context. Its specificity is unknown. Deletions cut 5 bases from V and 8 bases from J, with 14 bases between. CDR1 and CDR2 (germline): SGHTA, FQGTGA. The length of the CDR3 is 13 residues. The sample comes from a study of blood T cells in healthy people across ages. Notes on the study in general: No one knew whether donors had CMV, which possibly confounded expanded clonotype changes. While age rose, TCR beta diversity per million T cells dropped in a roughly linear way.

It was with a sample-barcoded 5' primer and a J-beta primer mix that a second PCR of roughly 7 to 12 cycles was run. Samples each returned at least 2.5 million CDR3-containing paired-end reads. TCRdb redid the calling of the 5' RACE reads with MiXCR, one entry per CDR3 protein. Among hundreds of thousands of distinct CDR3 sequences listed, under 25% were seen once. The authors drew approximately 10 milliliters of peripheral blood from each donor. The sequencing sample was made of blood. This TCR derives from a man in his 70s in good health. The chain links TRBV7-3 to TRBJ2-3; a possible D gene is TRBD2 (5 bases). CDR3 amino acids: CASSLWGEGTQYF. Written as DNA, the CDR3 is TGTGCCAGCAGCCTCTGGGGAGAGGGTACGCAGTATTTT.